This record looks at one TCR beta chain sequence and its context. This sample stems from a study of blood T cell repertoires in COVID-19. Profiled with immunoSEQ multiplex PCR; TCRdb holds only in-frame clones, not every one. The sample shows roughly 400,000 clones, about 87% of them seen only once. V dropped 5 bases and J dropped 1 base, with 10 bases sitting between them. The CDR3 covers 14 residues. CDR1 is PRHDT and CDR2 is FYEKMQ in the germline V gene (reference sequence). The sample taken for sequencing was PBMCs or T cells enriched from blood (not recorded which). The receptor was derived from a woman aged 45-65 years who had recovered from COVID-19. The chain is built from TRBV13 and TRBJ2-3; D might be TRBD2 (5 bases). Written as DNA, the CDR3 is TGTGCCAGCAGCGTCTCCGGGGGCACAGATACGCAGTATTTT. This sequence encodes CASSVSGGTDTQYF.